This TCR beta chain was captured in a study of cytomegalovirus exposure and HLA in healthy donors. Study context: The 120 validation repertoires, a later analysis reported, used the same platform as the 550 to 700 repertoires from the first cohort.

V lost 5 bases to trimming and J lost 0 bases, with 9 bases between them. The CDR3 is made up of 13 amino acids. Germline V CDR1 and CDR2: SQVTM, ANQGSEA. This clone was picked up one time. Produced via immunoSEQ multiplex PCR; TCRdb's table is partial and in-frame only. Here the sample spans some 170,000 clones, roughly 86% being singletons. The sequence derives from a man between 18 and 29 years old in good health and CMV-seropositive. J is TRBJ2-3 and V is TRBV29-1; the D gene is possibly TRBD1 (6 bases). Sequencing input: PBMCs. Here the CDR3 DNA reads TGCAGCGTTACAGGGTGGAGCACAGATACGCAGTATTTT. Amino acids: CSVTGWSTDTQYF.